What follows are 8 T cell receptor beta chains derived from one specimen sequenced in a study of blood T cell repertoires in COVID-19. The data were produced by immunoSEQ multiplex PCR, yet TCRdb's version contains in-frame clones alone and is incomplete. The sample holds 150,000 to 200,000 clones, roughly nine tenths seen once. Sequencing used peripheral blood. These receptors were taken from a man younger than 35 who had recovered from COVID-19.

The V call is TRBV28, the J call TRBJ1-1; D gene unclear. Trimming cost V 5 bases and J 0 bases, with 7 bases left between them. The CDR3 has 13 amino acids. CDR1 is MDHEN, CDR2 SYDVKM, per germline. CDR3 region: CASSPTLNTEAFF. The CDR3 coding sequence is TGTGCCAGCAGTCCCACACTGAACACTGAAGCTTTCTTT.

The rearrangement joins TRBV10-3 to TRBJ2-7; possible D gene TRBD2, 6 bases. V was shortened by 1 base and J by 2 bases, with 15 bases between the two germline ends. Germline V gene lookup returns CDR1 ENHRY and CDR2 SYGVKD. The CDR3 totals 16 residues. The CDR3 coding sequence is TGTGCCATCAGTGAGTTTGCGGGACCTCGGACCTACGAGCAGTACTTC. This translates into CAISEFAGPRTYEQYF.

This chain uses TRBV27 with TRBJ2-1; D ambiguous. This CDR3 is 11 amino acids long. Deletions cut 5 bases from V and 9 bases from J, with 8 bases between. Germline V gives CDR1 MNHEY, CDR2 SMNVEV (reference sequence). The CDR3 here is CASSTAGEQFF. For the CDR3, the DNA is TGTGCCAGCAGTACAGCCGGTGAGCAGTTCTTC.

The chain carries TRBV9 and TRBJ2-3, with D hard to call. V lost 0 bases and J 1 base, leaving 6 bases between the germline ends. The CDR3 is 14 amino acids. Germline lookup yields CDR1 SGDLS and CDR2 YYNGEE. CDR3 loop: CASSVVSGTDTQYF. DNA of the CDR3: TGTGCCAGCAGCGTAGTTAGTGGCACAGATACGCAGTATTTT.

The rearrangement joins TRBV2 to TRBJ1-1; D might be TRBD1 (5 bases). The CDR3 runs 12 residues. CDR1 and CDR2 from the germline V gene are SNHLY and FYNNEI. Deletions cut 2 bases from V and 6 bases from J, with 7 bases between. Written as DNA, the CDR3 is TGTGCCAGCAGTGAACAGGGTTCTGAAGCTTTCTTT. Encoded protein: CASSEQGSEAFF. The variable domain in full, with the rest retrieved from reference TRBV2 and TRBJ1-1, is EPEVTQTPSHQVTQMGQEVILRCVPISNHLYFYWYRQILGQKVEFLVSFYNNEISEKSEIFDDQFSVERPDGSNFTLKIRSTKLEDSAMYFCASSEQGSEAFFGQGTRLTVV.

This rearrangement joins TRBV24-1 to TRBJ2-2; D gene unclear. The germline V gene has CDR1 KGHDR and CDR2 SFDVKD. Trimming cost V 3 bases and J 5 bases, with 18 bases left between them. The CDR3 contains 17 residues. CDR3 bases: TGTGCCACCAGTGATCCTCAAGGAGCTTCGGGTACCGGGGAGCTGTTTTTT. Amino acids: CATSDPQGASGTGELFF.

J is TRBJ2-2 and V is TRBV18; maybe TRBD1 (5 bases). Germline-derived CDR1 and CDR2 are KGHSH and LQKENI. The CDR3 length is 15 residues. V was pared by 3 bases and J by 2 bases, with 10 bases between. The DNA for the CDR3 is TGTGCCAGCTCACCCGTGACAGTTAACACCGGGGAGCTGTTTTTT. Translating gives CASSPVTVNTGELFF.

The chain joins TRBV4-1 to TRBJ2-5; the match to TRBD2 covers 9 bases. Trimming removed 1 base from V and 7 bases from J; junction bases left unmatched: 7. The germline V gene has CDR1 MGHRA and CDR2 YSYEKL. The CDR3 is 15 residues long. CDR3 residues: CASSQGRLAEGTQYF. In DNA, the CDR3 is TGCGCCAGCAGCCAAGGTCGACTAGCGGAAGGGACCCAGTACTTC.